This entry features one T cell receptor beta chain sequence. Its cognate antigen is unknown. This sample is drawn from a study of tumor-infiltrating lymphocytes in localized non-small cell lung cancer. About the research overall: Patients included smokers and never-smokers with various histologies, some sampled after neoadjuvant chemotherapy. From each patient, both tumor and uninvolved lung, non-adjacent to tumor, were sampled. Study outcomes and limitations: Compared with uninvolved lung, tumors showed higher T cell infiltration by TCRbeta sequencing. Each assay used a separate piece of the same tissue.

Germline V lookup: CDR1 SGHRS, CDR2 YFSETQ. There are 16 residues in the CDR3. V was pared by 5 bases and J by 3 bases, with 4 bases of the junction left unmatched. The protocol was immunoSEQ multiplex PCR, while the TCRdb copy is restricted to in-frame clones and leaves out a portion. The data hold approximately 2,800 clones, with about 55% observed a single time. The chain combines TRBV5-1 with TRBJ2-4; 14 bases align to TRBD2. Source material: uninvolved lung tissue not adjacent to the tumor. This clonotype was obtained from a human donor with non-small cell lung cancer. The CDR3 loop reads CASRDGTSGGKNIQYF. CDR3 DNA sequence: TGCGCCAGCAGGGATGGGACTAGCGGGGGCAAAAACATTCAGTACTTC.